The present T cell receptor (beta chain) was sequenced within a study of blood T cell repertoires in COVID-19. CDR3 length: 16 amino acids. CDR1 and CDR2 (germline): LGHNA, YNFKEQ. V shed 0 bases and J 2 bases; nucleotides not matched to a gene: 4. This clone was seen once. In the authors' workflow: Researchers report that nucleated cell counts were estimated from reference gene primer amplification. TCRdb's table, derived via immunoSEQ multiplex PCR, lists solely in-frame clones and lacks some. D and trimming were read from the DNA, whereas the V and J calls and clone size are those reported in that table. The sample shows about 320,000 clones, over 75% of them seen only once.

The receptor comes from a human donor in a cohort sampled during active COVID-19. The genes are TRBV4-2 and TRBJ2-7, with 10 bases matching TRBD2. The source material was peripheral blood. DNA for the CDR3: TGTGCCAGCAGCCAAGATACTAGCGGGGTTACCTACGAGCAGTACTTC. Translation gives CASSQDTSGVTYEQYF.